This T cell receptor (beta chain) stems from a study of cytomegalovirus exposure and HLA in healthy donors. J lost 7 bases, V lost 3 bases, and 10 bases had no gene match. In germline, CDR1 is SGHRS, CDR2 YFSETQ. The CDR3 is 17 residues long. Findings and caveats of the study: Per a later analysis, HLA-associated TCR beta chains showed more clonal expansion than other, equally common TCR beta chains. There were some V segments, including TRBV6-2 and TRBV6-3, excluded as indistinguishable.

As to this clone: Its antigen is undetermined.

This PCR relied on a set of 60 Vbeta primers and 13 Jbeta primers. This table comes from immunoSEQ multiplex PCR, and its TCRdb copy is limited to in-frame clones, with some not included. Seen here are tens of thousands of clones, around 82% observed once, and the top ten hold roughly 1.4%. The specimen sequenced was PBMCs. This clonotype was sampled from a female donor in good health and CMV-seronegative. The chain employs TRBV5-1 and TRBJ2-1; 13 bases fit TRBD2. The CDR3 DNA reads as TGCGCCAGCAGCTCAAGGGAGACTAGCGGGGGGCGAAATGAGCAGTTCTTC. It codes for CASSSRETSGGRNEQFF.